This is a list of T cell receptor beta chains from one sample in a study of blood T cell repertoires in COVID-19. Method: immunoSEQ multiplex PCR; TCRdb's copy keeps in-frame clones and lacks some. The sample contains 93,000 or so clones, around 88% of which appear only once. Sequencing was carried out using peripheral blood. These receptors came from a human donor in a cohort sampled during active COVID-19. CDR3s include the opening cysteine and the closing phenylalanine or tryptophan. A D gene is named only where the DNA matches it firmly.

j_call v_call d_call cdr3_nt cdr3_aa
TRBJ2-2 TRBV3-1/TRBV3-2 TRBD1 TGTGCCAGCAGCCTAGGGACAGGCTACACCGGGGAGCTGTTTTTT CASSLGTGYTGELFF
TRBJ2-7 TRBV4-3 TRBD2 TGCGCCAGCAGTCAAGAGTTGGTAGCGGGAAGCTCCTACGAGCAGTACTTC CASSQELVAGSSYEQYF
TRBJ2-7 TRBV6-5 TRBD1 TGTGCCAGCAGTTACCCGGGACAGGGCTCCTACGAGCAGTACTTC CASSYPGQGSYEQYF
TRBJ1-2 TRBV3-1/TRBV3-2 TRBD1 TGTGCCAGCAGCTCAAGACAGGGGGCTCTATATGGCTACACCTTC CASSSRQGALYGYTF
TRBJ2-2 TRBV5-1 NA TGCGCCAGCAGCTTCTCTAGCGATGGCGGGGAGCTGTTTTTT CASSFSSDGGELFF
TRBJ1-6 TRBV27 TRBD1 TGTGCCAGCACGACTTGGACAGGCGAATATAATTCACCCCTCCACTTT CASTTWTGEYNSPLHF
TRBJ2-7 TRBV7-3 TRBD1 TGTGCCAGCAGCTTAATCGGGACAGGGATCTACGAGCAGTACTTC CASSLIGTGIYEQYF
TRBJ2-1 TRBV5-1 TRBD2 TGCGCCAGCAGCTTCGGGACTAGCGGGAGGGCCAATGAGCAGTTCTTC CASSFGTSGRANEQFF
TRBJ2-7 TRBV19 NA TGTGCCAGTAGTGCAGCCGGTGAGGGTGGCTACGAGCAGTACTTC CASSAAGEGGYEQYF
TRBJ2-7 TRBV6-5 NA TGTGCCAGCACGGGGAGCCGCTACGAGCAGTACTTC CASTGSRYEQYF
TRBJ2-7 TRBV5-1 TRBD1 TGCGCCAGCCGACAGGGGGCGGGCAGCTCCTACGAGCAGTACTTC CASRQGAGSSYEQYF
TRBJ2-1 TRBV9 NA TGTGCCAGCAGCGTAGGGTCCGGGGGAGTTTACAATGAGCAGTTCTTC CASSVGSGGVYNEQFF